The clone carrying this TCR beta chain was counted only a few times. The antigen is unknown. The data stem from a study of cytomegalovirus exposure and HLA in healthy donors. Study-wide background: Caucasian-associated ancestry cluster membership applied to over 80% of approximately 420 genotyped donors. Overall study findings and caveats: Productive status was seen about 87% or about 30% of the time for most TCR beta V segments in an earlier analysis.

The PCR was carried out with 60 Vbeta primers and 13 Jbeta primers. Produced via immunoSEQ multiplex PCR; TCRdb's table is partial and in-frame only. The sample holds 100,000 to 150,000 clones, about 8.6% seen once. The receptor comes from a woman in her 40s in good health and CMV-seropositive. The sequenced material came from PBMCs.

CDR3 protein: CASSLEGSSGGCPSYNEQFF. The CDR3 nucleotides read TGTGCCAGCAGCTTAGAAGGTTCTAGCGGGGGTTGCCCCTCCTACAATGAGCAGTTCTTC. This chain joins TRBV11-3 and TRBJ2-1; TRBD2 aligns across 10 bases. Looked up from germline, CDR1 is SGHNT and CDR2 is YENEEA. The CDR3 is 20 amino acids. After removal of 0 bases from V and 0 bases from J, the junction contained 11 bases not matched to a gene.